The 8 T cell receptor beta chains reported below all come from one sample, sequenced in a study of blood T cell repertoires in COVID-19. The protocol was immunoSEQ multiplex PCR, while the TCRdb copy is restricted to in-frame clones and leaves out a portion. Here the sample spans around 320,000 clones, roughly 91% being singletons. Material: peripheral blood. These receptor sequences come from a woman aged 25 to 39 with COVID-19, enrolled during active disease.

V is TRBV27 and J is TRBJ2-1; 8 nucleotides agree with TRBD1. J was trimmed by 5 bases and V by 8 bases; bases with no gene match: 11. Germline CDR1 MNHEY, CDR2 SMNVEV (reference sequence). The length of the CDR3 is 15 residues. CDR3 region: CASVPGTGLNNEQFF. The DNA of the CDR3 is TGTGCCAGCGTACCCGGGACAGGTCTCAACAATGAGCAGTTCTTC.

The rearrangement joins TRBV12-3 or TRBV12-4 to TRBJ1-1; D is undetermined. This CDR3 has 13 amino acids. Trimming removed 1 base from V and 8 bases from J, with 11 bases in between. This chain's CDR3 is CASSLGASAEAFF. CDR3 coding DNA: TGTGCCAGCAGTTTAGGTGCCAGCGCCGAAGCTTTCTTT.

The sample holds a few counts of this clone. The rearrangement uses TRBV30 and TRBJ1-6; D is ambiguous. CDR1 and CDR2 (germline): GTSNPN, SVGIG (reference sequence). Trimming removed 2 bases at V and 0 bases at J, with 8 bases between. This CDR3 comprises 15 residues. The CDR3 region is CAWSRGYSYNSPLHF. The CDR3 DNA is TGTGCCTGGAGTCGCGGTTACTCCTATAATTCACCCCTCCACTTT.

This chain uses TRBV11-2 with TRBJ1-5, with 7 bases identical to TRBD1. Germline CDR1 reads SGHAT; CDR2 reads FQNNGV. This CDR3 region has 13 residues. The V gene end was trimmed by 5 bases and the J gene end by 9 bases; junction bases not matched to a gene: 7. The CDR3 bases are TGTGCCAGCAGCAAGGACAGGCCCGGGCCCCAGCATTTT. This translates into CASSKDRPGPQHF.

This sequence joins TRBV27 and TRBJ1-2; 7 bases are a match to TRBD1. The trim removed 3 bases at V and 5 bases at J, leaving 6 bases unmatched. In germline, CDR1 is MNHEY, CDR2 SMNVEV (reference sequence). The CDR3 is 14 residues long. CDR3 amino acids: CASSFSGTEYGYTF. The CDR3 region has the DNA TGTGCCAGCAGTTTTTCCGGGACAGAGTATGGCTACACCTTC.

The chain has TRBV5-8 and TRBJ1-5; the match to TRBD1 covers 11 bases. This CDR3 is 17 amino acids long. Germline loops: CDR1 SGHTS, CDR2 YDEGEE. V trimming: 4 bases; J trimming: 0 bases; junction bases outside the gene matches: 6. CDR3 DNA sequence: TGTGCCAGCAGCCCGGGGACAGGGGGTTTTAGCAATCAGCCCCAGCATTTT. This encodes CASSPGTGGFSNQPQHF.

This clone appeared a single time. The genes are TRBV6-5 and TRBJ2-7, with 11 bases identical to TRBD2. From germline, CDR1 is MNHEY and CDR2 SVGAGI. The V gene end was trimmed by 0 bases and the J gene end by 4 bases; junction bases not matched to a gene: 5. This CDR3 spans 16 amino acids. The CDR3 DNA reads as TGTGCCAGCAGTTACTCCCCTAGCGGGGGGAAGTACGAGCAGTACTTC. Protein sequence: CASSYSPSGGKYEQYF.

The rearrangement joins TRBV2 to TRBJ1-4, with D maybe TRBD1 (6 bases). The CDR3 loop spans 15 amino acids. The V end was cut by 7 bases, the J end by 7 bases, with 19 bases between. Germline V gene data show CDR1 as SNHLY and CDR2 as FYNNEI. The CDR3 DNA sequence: TGTGCCAGCAACCCGATGACAGGCTTAGGTGAAAAACTGTTTTTT. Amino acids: CASNPMTGLGEKLFF.